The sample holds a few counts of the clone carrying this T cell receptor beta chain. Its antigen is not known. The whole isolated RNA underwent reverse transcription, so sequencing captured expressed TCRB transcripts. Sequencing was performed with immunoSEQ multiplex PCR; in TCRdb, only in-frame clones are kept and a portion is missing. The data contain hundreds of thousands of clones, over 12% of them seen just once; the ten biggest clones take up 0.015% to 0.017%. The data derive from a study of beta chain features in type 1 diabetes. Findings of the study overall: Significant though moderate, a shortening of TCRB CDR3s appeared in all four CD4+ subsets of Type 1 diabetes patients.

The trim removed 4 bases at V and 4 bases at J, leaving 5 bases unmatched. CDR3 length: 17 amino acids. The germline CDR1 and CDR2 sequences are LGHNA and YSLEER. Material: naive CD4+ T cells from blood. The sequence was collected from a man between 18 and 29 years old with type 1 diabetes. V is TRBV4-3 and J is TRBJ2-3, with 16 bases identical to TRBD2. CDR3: CASSRGTSGGASDTQYF. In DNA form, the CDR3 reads TGCGCCAGCAGCCGCGGGACTAGCGGGGGGGCCTCAGATACGCAGTATTTT.